The sequence of this T cell receptor (beta chain) was determined in a study of CD8+CD57+ T cells in acquired aplastic anemia. As for the study in general: CD4+ and CD8+ cells, once sorted, gave DNA averaging roughly 3 ug.

The use of genomic DNA as template underpinned the TCR beta VDJ and CDR3 profiling. TCRdb called the reads again in MiXCR, with one record for every CDR3 protein. The data contain fewer than 250,000 distinct CDR3 sequences, around half of them singletons. V lost 1 base and J lost 1, with 7 bases in between. This CDR3 has 13 residues. Germline loops: CDR1 DFQATT, CDR2 SNEGSKA (reference sequence). This rearrangement joins TRBV20-1 to TRBJ2-5; D is undetermined. Sequencing input: sorted CD4+, CD8+, or CD8+CD57+ T cells (not recorded which) from PBMCs. The clonotype comes from a human donor in good health, serving as a control. The CDR3 bases are TGCAGTGCTAGAGGGCCTTCCCAAGAGACCCAGTACTTC. Protein sequence: CSARGPSQETQYF.